This paragraph covers one T cell receptor beta chain sequence. Its target antigen remains unknown. Base qualities are not at hand, and no much larger clone is one base apart. Sequencing was performed on an Illumina NovaSeq 6000. TCRalpha and TCRbeta cDNA libraries were constructed by 5'RACE with constant-segment primers, with sample barcodes and unique molecular identifiers being introduced. RNA was extracted from every sample with Trizol reagent. The libraries were amplified in two PCR steps, and the second step added a second sample barcode and Illumina TruSeq adapters. Libraries were sequenced on an Illumina NovaSeq with 2 x 150 bp paired-end reads. For the original study's pipeline: Reads were demultiplexed and collapsed into UMI-guided consensus sequences with migec v1.2.7. Using mixcr v2.1.11, UMI consensuses were aligned to TRA and TRB V and J templates and then assembled into clonotypes. A clonotype was counted as expanded or contracted only if both edgeR and NoisET called the change significant, with noise models trained on biological replicates. For edgeR calls, a false discovery rate-adjusted p below 0.01 and a log2 fold-change threshold of 1 were applied. As an exploratory analysis of dynamics, max-normalized trajectories of the 1000 most abundant clonotypes were examined by PCA with hierarchical clustering. Separately sequenced CD4+ and CD8+ repertoires were used to assign a CD4 or CD8 phenotype to each responding clone. The public reads were reprocessed in TCRdb via fastp at Q25 and MiXCR, keeping in-frame beta chains. Identical CDR3 proteins give one entry, which carries the most common genes and DNA. TCRdb's processing, not the authors' own work, is the source of the V and J calls. Within this sample are 130,000 to 150,000 distinct CDR3 sequences, with less than 20% of them counted one time only. Approximately 2% of the sample is taken by the ten largest.

The sample originates from a study of T-cell memory formation after mild COVID-19 (dated by TCRdb to the early 2020s). For context, the study as a whole: TCR sequence clusters from the two donors were found to be largely donor specific. The cohort comprised two young, previously healthy adult volunteers, one female and one male. T-cell clones expanding and contracting after mild COVID-19 in a couple of donors were tracked by longitudinal TCRalpha and TCRbeta repertoire sequencing.

Ficoll-Paque density gradient centrifugation was the method used to isolate PBMCs. Overall study results and their limits: Contracting CD4+ clones were located mainly in the CM and EM memory subsets, whereas CD8+ clones were found to be enriched in EMRA. Some responding clones were detected in pre-infection memory, suggesting pre-existing cross-reactive memory T cells joined the SARS-CoV-2 response. SARS-CoV-2 specificity of the second-wave clones peaking on day 37 was not confirmed. Clones that contracted from day 15 to 85 showed balanced CD4/CD8 phenotypes, whereas a second wave of clones that expanded from day 15 to 37 leaned towards CD4+. Only a couple of mild cases were covered by the study, and larger cohorts that include severe cases with pre-infection samples were considered necessary.

Trimming costs V 7 bases and J 4 bases, and their ends lie 16 bases apart. Inclusive of the bounding cysteine and phenylalanine, the CDR3 is 13 residues long. The sequence is cut down to CDR3 DNA, 39 bases in frame from base 1. For CDR1 and CDR2, the germline V gene lists SQVTM and ANQGSEA. This chain joins TRBV29-1 to TRBJ2-5; no D gene call is confident. Sequenced material: PBMCs or a T cell subset sorted from them (not recorded which). This clonotype was obtained from an adult woman who had mild COVID-19 (a few samples of this study predate the infection). The sample titles of this study are shuffled in the database, so cell type and time point are left out; the donor was told from shared clones. The CDR3 protein: CSGAPRLLETQYF. The sequenced DNA is TGCAGCGGAGCCCCGCGGCTATTAGAGACCCAGTACTTC.